This T cell receptor (beta chain) was profiled in a study of T cells after yellow fever vaccination. The trim removed 2 bases at V and 10 bases at J, leaving 10 bases unmatched. The CDR3 is 15 residues long. Germline V gives CDR1 MRHNA, CDR2 SNTAGT. TCRdb re-derived calls from the 5' RACE reads in MiXCR, one entry per CDR3 protein. The table includes about 170,000 distinct CDR3 sequences, roughly 11% detected once. The sample in question was CD8+ T cells sorted from PBMCs, obtained 15 days after the yellow fever booster vaccination. The TCR sequence derives from a man aged 18 to 29 who received the YFV17D yellow fever vaccine. The rearrangement joins TRBV6-4 to TRBJ2-1; TRBD2 matches at 8 bases. The CDR3 loop is CASSDGSGGLGEQFF. Written as DNA, the CDR3 is TGTGCCAGCAGTGACGGCTCGGGGGGGCTTGGGGAGCAGTTCTTC.